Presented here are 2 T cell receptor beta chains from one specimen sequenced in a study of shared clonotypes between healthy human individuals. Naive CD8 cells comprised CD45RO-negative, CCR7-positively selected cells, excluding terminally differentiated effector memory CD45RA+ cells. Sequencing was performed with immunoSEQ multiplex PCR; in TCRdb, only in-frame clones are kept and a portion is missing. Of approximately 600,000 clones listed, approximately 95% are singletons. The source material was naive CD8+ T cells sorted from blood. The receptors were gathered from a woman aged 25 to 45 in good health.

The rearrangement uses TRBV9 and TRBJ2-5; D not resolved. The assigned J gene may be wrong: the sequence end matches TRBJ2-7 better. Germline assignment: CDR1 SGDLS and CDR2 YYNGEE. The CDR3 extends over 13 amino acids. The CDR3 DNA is TGTGCCAGCAGCGTAGGGGGAAGTTACGAGCAGTACTTC. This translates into CASSVGGSYEQYF.

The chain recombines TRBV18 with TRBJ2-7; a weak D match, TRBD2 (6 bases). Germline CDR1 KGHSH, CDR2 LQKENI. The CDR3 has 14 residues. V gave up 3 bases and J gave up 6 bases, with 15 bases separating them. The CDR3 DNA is TGTGCCAGCTCACCCGGGAGTGTGAATCCCGAGCAGTACTTC. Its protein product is CASSPGSVNPEQYF.